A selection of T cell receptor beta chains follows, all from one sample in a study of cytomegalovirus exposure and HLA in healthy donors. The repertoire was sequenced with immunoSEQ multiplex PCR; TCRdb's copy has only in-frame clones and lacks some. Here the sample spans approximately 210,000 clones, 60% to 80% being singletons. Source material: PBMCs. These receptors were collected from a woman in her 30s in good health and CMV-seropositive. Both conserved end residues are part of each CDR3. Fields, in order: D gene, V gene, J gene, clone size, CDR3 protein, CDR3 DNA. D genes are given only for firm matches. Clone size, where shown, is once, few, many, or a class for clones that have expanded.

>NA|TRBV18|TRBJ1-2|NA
CASSPQLGSYNYGYTF
TGTGCCAGCTCACCACAGTTAGGGAGTTATAACTATGGCTACACCTTC
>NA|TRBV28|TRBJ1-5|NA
CASRDMGAAPQHF
TGTGCCAGCAGGGACATGGGGGCGGCGCCCCAGCATTTT
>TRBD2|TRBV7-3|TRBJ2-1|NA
CASSLIAGDINEQFF
TGTGCCAGCAGCTTAATAGCGGGGGACATCAATGAGCAGTTCTTC
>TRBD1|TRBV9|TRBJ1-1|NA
CASSSPTGGTEAFF
TGTGCCAGCAGCTCGCCGACAGGGGGCACTGAAGCTTTCTTT
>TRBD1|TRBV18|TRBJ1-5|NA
CASSPSGTGDQPQHF
TGTGCCAGCTCACCAAGTGGGACAGGGGACCAGCCCCAGCATTTT
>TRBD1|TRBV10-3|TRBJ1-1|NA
CAISESGQGIRNTEAFF
TGTGCCATCAGTGAGTCGGGACAGGGGATAAGGAACACTGAAGCTTTCTTT
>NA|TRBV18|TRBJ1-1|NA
CASSPPKAHTEAFF
TGTGCCAGCTCACCACCGAAAGCCCACACTGAAGCTTTCTTT
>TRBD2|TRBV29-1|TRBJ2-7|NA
CSPTRASGKGEQYF
TGCAGCCCCACAAGGGCTAGCGGGAAGGGCGAGCAGTACTTC
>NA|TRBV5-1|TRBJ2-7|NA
CASSRLGGGALNEQYF
TGCGCCAGCAGCCGGCTTGGTGGGGGCGCACTGAACGAGCAGTACTTC
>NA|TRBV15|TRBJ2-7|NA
CATSKRQASEQYF
TGTGCCACCAGCAAGCGACAGGCTAGCGAGCAGTACTTC
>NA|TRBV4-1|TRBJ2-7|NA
CASSQEWSYEQYF
TGCGCCAGCAGCCAAGAGTGGAGCTACGAGCAGTACTTC
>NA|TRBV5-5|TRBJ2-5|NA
CASSLANQETQYF
TGTGCCAGCAGCTTGGCCAATCAAGAGACCCAGTACTTC
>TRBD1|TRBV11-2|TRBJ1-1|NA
CASSLDGTENQAFF
TGTGCCAGCAGCTTAGATGGGACAGAGAATCAAGCTTTCTTT
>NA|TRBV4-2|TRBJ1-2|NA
CASSQDTTAGAYGYTF
TGTGCCAGCAGCCAAGATACGACAGCGGGAGCCTATGGCTACACCTTC
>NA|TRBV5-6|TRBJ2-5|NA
CASSWSNLYETQYF
TGTGCCAGCAGCTGGAGTAACCTTTACGAGACCCAGTACTTC
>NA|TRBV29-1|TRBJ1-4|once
CSVVYQAYPGKLFF
TGCAGCGTTGTATATCAGGCCTACCCCGGAAAACTGTTTTTT
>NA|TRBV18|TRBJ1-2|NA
CASSPPNTGNGYTF
TGTGCCAGCTCACCACCCAACACAGGAAATGGCTACACCTTC
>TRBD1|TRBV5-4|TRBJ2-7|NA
CASSSPGQGPYEQYF
TGTGCCAGCAGCTCGCCGGGACAGGGTCCCTACGAGCAGTACTTC
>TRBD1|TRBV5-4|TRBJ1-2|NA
CASSAKGGQGVYGYTF
TGTGCCAGCAGCGCAAAGGGGGGACAGGGGGTCTATGGCTACACCTTC
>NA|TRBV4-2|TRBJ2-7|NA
CASSQDTSYEQYF
TGTGCCAGCAGCCAAGATACCAGCTACGAGCAGTACTTC
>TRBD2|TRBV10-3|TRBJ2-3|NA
CAISSGTSGWDTQYF
TGTGCCATCAGTTCCGGGACTAGCGGGTGGGATACGCAGTATTTT
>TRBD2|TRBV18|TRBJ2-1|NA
CASSLNLLAGGPHEQFF
TGTGCCAGCTCACTCAATCTACTAGCGGGGGGGCCGCATGAGCAGTTCTTC
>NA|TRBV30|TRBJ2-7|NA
CAWSVRPGSEQYF
TGTGCCTGGAGTGTAAGGCCAGGGTCCGAGCAGTACTTC
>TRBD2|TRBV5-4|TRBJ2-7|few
CASSSTSGFSYEQYF
TGTGCCAGCAGCTCGACTAGCGGATTTTCCTACGAGCAGTACTTC
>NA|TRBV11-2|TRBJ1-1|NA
CASSYLQGNTEAFF
TGTGCCAGCAGCTACCTTCAGGGGAACACTGAAGCTTTCTTT
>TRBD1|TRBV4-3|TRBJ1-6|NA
CASSQETGDGSPLHF
TGCGCCAGCAGCCAAGAGACAGGGGACGGATCACCCCTCCACTTT
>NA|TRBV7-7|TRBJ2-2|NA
CASSPRTLNTGELFF
TGTGCTAGCAGCCCCCGGACTCTTAACACCGGGGAGCTGTTTTTT